This is a list of T cell receptor beta chains from one sample in a study of cytotoxic CD8 clonotypes in ibrutinib-treated CLL. The method was immunoSEQ multiplex PCR; TCRdb's version includes in-frame clones alone and lacks a portion of them. Of 200,000 to 250,000 clones listed, 60% to 80% are singletons. The sample was PBMCs, taken after 12 months of ibrutinib treatment. These receptors were collected from a human donor with chronic lymphocytic leukemia. The CDR3 runs from the conserved cysteine through the conserved F or W. The D gene is left open where the match is weak. Rows give clone size only sometimes, using once, few, many, or a class for an expanded clone.

v_call	clone_size	d_call	j_call	cdr3_length	cdr3_nt	cdr3_aa
TRBV4-1	NA	NA	TRBJ1-4	14	TGCGCCAGCAGCCAAGCCAGGACAGATGAAAAACTGTTTTTT	CASSQARTDEKLFF
TRBV28	many	NA	TRBJ2-7	17	TGTGCCAGCAGTTCCATGCCCCGTGGGACGAACTCCTACGAGCAGTACTTC	CASSSMPRGTNSYEQYF
TRBV9	few	NA	TRBJ2-1	15	TGTGCCAGCAGCGTAGTCGGGGGGCTGGGAGATGAGCAGTTCTTC	CASSVVGGLGDEQFF
TRBV6-4	few	NA	TRBJ1-2	14	TGTGCCAGCAGTGCCGACAGGTTCGGGCGGGGCTACACCTTC	CASSADRFGRGYTF
TRBV5-6	NA	NA	TRBJ1-6	13	TGTGCCAGCAGCCAGCGATCGTGGTCACCCCTCCACTTT	CASSQRSWSPLHF
TRBV6-6	NA	TRBD1	TRBJ1-2	13	TGTGCCAGCAGGGGAGGGACAGGGGGAGACTACACCTTC	CASRGGTGGDYTF
TRBV27	few	NA	TRBJ1-1	12	TGTGCCAGCAGGCCCCGGGGGGTTACAGCTTTCTTT	CASRPRGVTAFF
TRBV5-1	NA	NA	TRBJ2-3	16	TGCGCCAGCAGCTTGGTTCTGGGGGCATCCGAAGATACGCAGTATTTT	CASSLVLGASEDTQYF
TRBV27	few	TRBD1	TRBJ1-3	17	TGTGCCAGCAGTTCCACTAGGACAGGCAGCTCTGGAAACACCATATATTTT	CASSSTRTGSSGNTIYF
TRBV6-5	NA	NA	TRBJ2-3	13	TGTGCCACCATCTTAGCGGGCACAGATACGCAGTATTTT	CATILAGTDTQYF
TRBV6-5	NA	NA	TRBJ1-2	13	TGTGCCAGCGGCCGTCAGTCTAACTATGGCTACACCTTC	CASGRQSNYGYTF
TRBV7-9	NA	NA	TRBJ2-3	13	TGTGCCAGCAGCCCCGGGGCTGTAGATACGCAGTATTTT	CASSPGAVDTQYF
TRBV11-3	NA	NA	TRBJ2-5	15	TGTGCCAGCAGCTTAGGGGGGCAGGGGCAAGAGACCCAGTACTTC	CASSLGGQGQETQYF
TRBV5-6	NA	NA	TRBJ1-1	15	TGTGCCAGCAGCTTGGTACAGGGAGTGAACACTGAAGCTTTCTTT	CASSLVQGVNTEAFF
TRBV7-2	NA	NA	TRBJ1-4	16	TGTGCCAGCAGCCCACGCGTCGGGAGTTTTGGTGAAAAACTGTTTTTT	CASSPRVGSFGEKLFF
TRBV19	NA	NA	TRBJ1-1	14	TGTGCCAGTAGTATCGGCCAGATAAACACTGAAGCTTTCTTT	CASSIGQINTEAFF
TRBV18	NA	NA	TRBJ2-7	14	TGTGCCAGCTCACCACAGGCCAGGGCTGGAGAGCAGTACTTC	CASSPQARAGEQYF
TRBV7-6	NA	NA	TRBJ1-4	16	TGTGCCAGCAGCTTAGGGCCGGGGGGGACTAATGAAAAACTGTTTTTT	CASSLGPGGTNEKLFF
TRBV18	NA	NA	TRBJ1-2	14	TGTGCCAGCTCTCCTATTGAGGGACGTAATGGCTACACCTTC	CASSPIEGRNGYTF
TRBV6-1	NA	TRBD1	TRBJ2-7	15	TGTGCCAGCAGTGAGCCGGGACAGGTCTACTACGAGCAGTACTTC	CASSEPGQVYYEQYF
TRBV5-6	few	NA	TRBJ2-3	15	TGTGCCAGCAGCTTGAAGGGTGTGGGCACAGATACGCAGTATTTT	CASSLKGVGTDTQYF
TRBV7-2	NA	NA	TRBJ2-7	15	TGTGCCAGCAGCTTAGGAGGGTTTGGTGGATACGAGCAGTACTTC	CASSLGGFGGYEQYF
TRBV5-1	NA	NA	TRBJ1-5	15	TGCGCCAGCAGCTTGGACGGGGGTAGCAATCAGCCCCAGCATTTT	CASSLDGGSNQPQHF
TRBV25-1	many	NA	TRBJ1-1	13	TGTGCCAGCAGTGTACAGATGAACACTGAAGCTTTCTTT	CASSVQMNTEAFF
TRBV6-4	NA	NA	TRBJ1-5	14	TGTGCCACCCCCGGGCAGCCTAGCAATCAGCCCCAGCATTTT	CATPGQPSNQPQHF
TRBV2	NA	NA	TRBJ1-2	15	TGTGCCAGCACCGCGAGGGAGGGGCCCTCGGGGGTGGACACCTTC	CASTAREGPSGVDTF
TRBV28	NA	NA	TRBJ1-5	15	TGTGCCAGCAGTTCAGAGGGGGGTGGCAATCAGCCCCAGCATTTT	CASSSEGGGNQPQHF
TRBV5-1	few	NA	TRBJ2-3	14	TGCGCCAGCAGCTCAGCCCGGAACACAGATACGCAGTATTTT	CASSSARNTDTQYF
TRBV18	NA	TRBD2	TRBJ2-3	15	TGTGCCACCACCGCGGGGGGGGAGATCACAGATACGCAGTATTTT	CATTAGGEITDTQYF
TRBV10-2	NA	NA	TRBJ1-1	15	TGCGCCAGCAGTGAGCGGCAGCGCAAATACACTGAAGCTTTCTTT	CASSERQRKYTEAFF
TRBV27	NA	NA	TRBJ1-2	15	TGTGCCAGCAACAGTTTGGCCACAGGGAACTATGGCTACACCTTC	CASNSLATGNYGYTF
TRBV28	NA	NA	TRBJ2-3	12	TGTGCCAGCAGCCTTCCCCGGGGGCCCCTGTATTTT	CASSLPRGPLYF
TRBV2	NA	TRBD1	TRBJ1-6	16	TGTGCCAGCAGTCTCACCTTCAGGGGGCGCAATTCACCCCTCCACTTT	CASSLTFRGRNSPLHF
TRBV29-1	NA	TRBD1	TRBJ2-5	14	TGCAGCTTCATCAGGACAGGGAGGCGAGAGACCCAGTACTTC	CSFIRTGRRETQYF